This TCR beta chain was sequenced for a study of CD8 T cells in ankylosing spondylitis. Study results and limitations: What seemed typical of ankylosing spondylitis blood was a TCR beta motif built from 8 or 9 highly homologous variants.

Germline-derived CDR1 and CDR2 are LGHDT and YNNKEL (reference sequence). The CDR3 loop spans 15 amino acids. The ends were cut back, 4 bases at V and 4 bases at J, with 17 bases in the middle. The TCR beta libraries were generated through quantitative 5'-RACE incorporating molecular barcodes. Each CDR3 protein gets one entry after TCRdb re-called the 5' RACE reads with MiXCR. The sample lists about 340,000 distinct CDR3 sequences, approximately 22% occurring once. Of note for this clonotype: Its antigen is still unknown.

The chain recombines TRBV3-1 with TRBJ2-7; tentative D call: TRBD2 (5 bases). The sequence was collected from a male donor with ankylosing spondylitis or in good health (not recorded which). Source material: blood, either unsorted or a sorted T cell fraction (not recorded which). The CDR3 nucleotides read TGTGCCAGCAGCCCAGAGAGGGAGTACAGATACGAGCAGTACTTC. It specifies CASSPEREYRYEQYF.